One and the same sample provided the 18 T cell receptor beta chains below, sequenced in a study of metastatic and nonmetastatic thyroid tumors. TCRdb re-analyzed the PCR reads through MiXCR. Among fewer than 40,000 clones, over 15% were seen once, and the ten largest hold 3.4%. None of the patients had undergone any treatment ahead of thyroid surgery. Material for sequencing was blood. These receptors all stem from a female donor with papillary thyroid cancer or a benign thyroid nodule (not recorded which). Some clones in this sample may be carry-over from other donors' samples.

CDR3 bases: TGCGCCAGCAGCTTTACTTCCCCTAGCACAGATACGCAGTATTTT. Protein product: CASSFTSPSTDTQYF. The genes are TRBV5-1 and TRBJ2-3; D not resolved. V was pared by 2 bases and J by 0 bases, with 10 bases between. CDR1 is SGHRS, CDR2 YFSETQ, per germline. This CDR3 is 15 amino acids long. The whole variable domain, remainder taken from reference TRBV5-1 and TRBJ2-3, is KAGVTQTPRYLIKTRGQQVTLSCSPISGHRSVSWYQQTPGQGLQFLFEYFSETQRNKGNFPGRFSGRQFSNSRSEMNVSTLELGDSALYLCASSFTSPSTDTQYFGPGTRLTVL.

The chain combines TRBV28 with TRBJ2-7; 7 bases fit TRBD1. Germline CDR1 reads MDHEN; CDR2 reads SYDVKM. The ends lost 3 bases at V and 2 bases at J; junction bases unmatched: 4. The CDR3 covers 14 residues. In nucleotides, the CDR3 is TGTGCCAGCAGTTTGTGGGGACAGACCTACGAGCAGTACTTC. Its protein product is CASSLWGQTYEQYF.

This clone has at least ten counts. This chain links TRBV18 with TRBJ1-5; a weak D match, TRBD1 (6 bases). Germline V gene data show CDR1 as KGHSH and CDR2 as LQKENI. This CDR3 has 14 amino acids. The V gene lost 4 bases and the J gene lost 3 bases, with 10 bases spanning the gap. The CDR3 DNA is TGTGCCAGCTCACGACAGGCGAACAATCAGCCCCAGCATTTT. This sequence encodes CASSRQANNQPQHF.

This clone has only a few counts. The conserved final phenylalanine or tryptophan is absent from the CDR3, which likely points to a read error. The chain has TRBV2 and TRBJ2-1, with D possibly being TRBD2 (6 bases). The V end lost 6 bases, the J end lost 7 bases, and 13 bases lay between the germline ends. CDR3 size: 13 residues. From germline, CDR1 is SNHLY and CDR2 FYNNEI. The DNA for the CDR3 is TGTGCCAGCAGGGCTGGCGGGAATAATGAGCAGTTCTAC. Residues: CASRAGGNNEQFY.

In its sample, this clone was seen many times. The chain is built from TRBV9 and TRBJ1-6; D is unresolved. The CDR3 sequence is 13 residues long. The germline V gene encodes CDR1 SGDLS and CDR2 YYNGEE. V was pared by 0 bases and J by 5 bases, with 3 bases between. In DNA, the CDR3 is TGTGCCAGCAGCGTAGGGGATAATTCACCCCTCCACTTT. Protein: CASSVGDNSPLHF. The entire variable domain, with the rest obtained from reference TRBV9 and TRBJ1-6, is as follows: DSGVTQTPKHLITATGQRVTLRCSPRSGDLSVYWYQQSLDQGLQFLIQYYNGEERAKGNILERFSAQQFPDLHSELNLSSLELGDSALYFCASSVGDNSPLHFGNGTRLTVT.

This clone has ten or more counts. The chain is built from TRBV7-2 and TRBJ2-1, with 10 bases matching TRBD2. The CDR3 length is 18 residues. Germline V gene lookup returns CDR1 SGHTA and CDR2 FQGNSA. The trim removed 2 bases at V and 4 bases at J, leaving 11 bases unmatched. The CDR3: CASSLRSSGRAGYNEQFF. In DNA, the CDR3 is TGTGCCAGCAGCTTAAGGTCCAGCGGGAGGGCCGGATACAATGAGCAGTTCTTC.

Many counts were recorded for this clone. V is TRBV6-1 and J is TRBJ2-1; tentatively, D is TRBD2 (6 bases). This CDR3 region has 16 residues. Germline CDR1 and CDR2: MNHNS and SASEGT. With 8 bases removed from V and 4 bases from J, the gap between germline ends came to 21 bases. CDR3 nucleotide sequence: TGTGCCAGCCGGAGACAGCGGGCTAATTCTTACAATGAGCAGTTCTTC. Translating gives CASRRQRANSYNEQFF.

In the case of this clone: The CDR3 does not close with the conserved phenylalanine or tryptophan, likely indicating a read error. The V call is TRBV7-2, the J call TRBJ1-3, with D unresolved. The CDR3 is 15 residues long. V dropped 2 bases and J dropped 1 base, with 9 bases sitting between them. Germline-derived CDR1 and CDR2 are SGHTA and FQGNSA. CDR3 residues: CASSLWSGSGNTIYL. For the CDR3, the DNA is TGTGCCAGCAGCTTATGGAGTGGGTCTGGAAACACCATATATCTT.

This chain connects TRBV5-5 to TRBJ2-7, with TRBD2 identical over 10 bases. The CDR3 is 15 residues long. Losses at the gene ends were 6 bases for V and 6 bases for J; bases not matched to a gene: 12. CDR1 SGHKS and CDR2 YYEKEE come from the germline V gene (reference sequence). In DNA, the CDR3 is TGTGCCAGCATCTTAACTAGCGGGATAATTGGCGAGCAGTACTTC. Translation gives CASILTSGIIGEQYF.

The chain links TRBV20-1 to TRBJ2-5, with 14 bases identical to TRBD2. CDR3 size: 14 residues. V lost 7 bases and J lost 5; bases outside the gene matches: 6. Germline lookup yields CDR1 DFQATT and CDR2 SNEGSKA (reference sequence). DNA of the CDR3: TGCAGTGGGGGACTAGCGGGAGTCCAGGAGACCCAGTACTTC. Translated: CSGGLAGVQETQYF.

Remarks on this clone: A much larger clone differs from this one at a single base, so this may be a read error. The V gene is TRBV30, the J gene TRBJ1-6; D is unresolved. The CDR3 totals 13 residues. Germline loops: CDR1 GTSNPN, CDR2 SVGIG (reference sequence). The CDR3 is CVWSASQASPLHF. DNA for the CDR3: TGTGTCTGGAGCGCCTCGCAGGCCTCACCCCTCCACTTT.

This clone was observed many times. This chain uses TRBV19 with TRBJ1-1; D call uncertain. Looked up from germline, CDR1 is LNHDA and CDR2 is SQIVND (reference sequence). CDR3 length equals 12 residues. The germline V and J ends were trimmed by 3 bases and 8 bases, with 10 bases remaining between them. The chain's CDR3 is CASSMGASEAFF. DNA of the CDR3: TGTGCCAGTAGTATGGGAGCCTCCGAAGCTTTCTTT.

This clone has at least ten counts. This sequence joins TRBV30 and TRBJ2-3; TRBD1 aligns across 7 bases. With 4 bases clipped from V and 1 base from J, the junction kept 2 bases outside the gene matches. The germline gives CDR1 GTSNPN, CDR2 SVGIG (reference sequence). The CDR3 contains 13 residues. CDR3 sequence: CAWNGQGTDTQYF. The CDR3 coding sequence is TGTGCCTGGAATGGACAGGGCACAGATACGCAGTATTTT.

This clone was observed many times. The rearrangement links TRBV19 to TRBJ2-7, with 7 bases identical to TRBD1. The CDR3 has 13 residues. V gave up 9 bases and J gave up 0 bases; unmatched junction bases: 5. Germline-derived CDR1 and CDR2 are LNHDA and SQIVND (reference sequence). The CDR3 region is CASTQGPSYEQYF. The CDR3 DNA reads as TGTGCCAGCACACAGGGGCCCTCCTACGAGCAGTACTTC. The whole variable domain, remainder taken from reference TRBV19 and TRBJ2-7, is DGGITQSPKYLFRKEGQNVTLSCEQNLNHDAMYWYRQDPGQGLRLIYYSQIVNDFQKGDIAEGYSVSREKKESFPLTVTSAQKNPTAFYLCASTQGPSYEQYFGPGTRLTVT.

This clone occurred many times. The chain joins TRBV7-3 to TRBJ2-7, with D tentatively TRBD2 (6 bases). In germline, CDR1 is SGHTA, CDR2 FQGTGA. V dropped 5 bases and J dropped 2 bases, with 19 bases sitting between them. The CDR3 runs to 16 residues. The CDR3 bases are TGTGCCAGCAGCCCAAGGGCGGCTAGCGAGACCTACGAGCAGTACTTC. Protein product: CASSPRAASETYEQYF.

CDR3 residues: CASIWGTGYSYEQYF. CDR3 DNA sequence: TGTGCCAGCATATGGGGTACCGGGTACTCCTACGAGCAGTACTTC. The chain joins TRBV27 to TRBJ2-7; D uncertain. CDR3 length equals 15 residues. The germline CDR1 and CDR2 sequences are MNHEY and SMNVEV (reference sequence). The ends were cut back, 7 bases at V and 0 bases at J, with 16 bases in the middle.

This clone was observed many times. The chain combines TRBV20-1 with TRBJ2-1, with TRBD2 matching over 11 bases. Trimming at V came to 4 bases and at J to 5 bases, leaving 4 bases not matched to a gene. The CDR3 contains 14 residues. The germline gives CDR1 DFQATT, CDR2 SNEGSKA (reference sequence). CDR3 sequence reads: CSAKGLADHNEQFF. Here the CDR3 DNA reads TGCAGTGCTAAGGGACTAGCGGACCACAATGAGCAGTTCTTC.

The chain uses TRBV6-1 and TRBJ2-5; 13 bases are shared with TRBD2. CDR1 and CDR2 from the germline V gene are MNHNS and SASEGT. This CDR3 region has 15 residues. Trimming removed 8 bases from V and 4 bases from J; junction bases left unmatched: 7. In DNA, the CDR3 is TGTGCCAGCGGAACTAGCGGGGGGGCCCCAGAGACCCAGTACTTC. Protein: CASGTSGGAPETQYF.